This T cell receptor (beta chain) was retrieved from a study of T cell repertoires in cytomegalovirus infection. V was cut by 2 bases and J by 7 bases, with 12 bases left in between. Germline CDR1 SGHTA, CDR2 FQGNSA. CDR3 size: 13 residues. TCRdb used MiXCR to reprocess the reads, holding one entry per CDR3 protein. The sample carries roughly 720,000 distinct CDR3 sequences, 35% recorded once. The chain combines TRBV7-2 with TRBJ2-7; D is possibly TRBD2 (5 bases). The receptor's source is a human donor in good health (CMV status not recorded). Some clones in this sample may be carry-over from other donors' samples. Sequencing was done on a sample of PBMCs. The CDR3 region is CASSLFSPGEQYF. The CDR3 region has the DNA TGTGCCAGCAGCTTATTTTCTCCGGGGGAGCAGTACTTC.